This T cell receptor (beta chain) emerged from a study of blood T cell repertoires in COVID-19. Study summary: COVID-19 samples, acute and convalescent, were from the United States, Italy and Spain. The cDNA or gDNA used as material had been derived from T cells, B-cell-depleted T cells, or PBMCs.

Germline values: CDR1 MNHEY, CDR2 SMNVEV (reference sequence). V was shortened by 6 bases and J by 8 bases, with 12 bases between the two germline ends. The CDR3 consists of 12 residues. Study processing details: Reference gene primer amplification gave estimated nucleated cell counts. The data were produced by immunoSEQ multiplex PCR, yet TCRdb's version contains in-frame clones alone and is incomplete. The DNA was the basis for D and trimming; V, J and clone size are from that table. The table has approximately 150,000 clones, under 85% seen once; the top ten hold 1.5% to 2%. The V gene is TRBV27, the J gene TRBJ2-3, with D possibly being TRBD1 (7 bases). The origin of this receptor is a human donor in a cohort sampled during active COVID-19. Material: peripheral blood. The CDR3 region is CASRSGGGTQYF. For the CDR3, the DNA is TGTGCCAGCAGATCAGGGGGAGGTACGCAGTATTTT.